These 9 T cell receptor beta chains share one sample of origin, sequenced in a study of radiotherapy plus CTLA-4 blockade in lung cancer. Here immunoSEQ multiplex PCR was the method, and the copy in TCRdb shows in-frame clones only, minus some. Of about 90,000 clones in the sample, approximately 80% are singletons; the top ten hold approximately 14%. The sample was peripheral blood, taken from a patient treated with radiotherapy plus ipilimumab. Receptor source: a human donor with non-small cell lung cancer that progressed on radiotherapy plus ipilimumab.

The chain's CDR3 is CASSQEKRLAPGEQFF. The CDR3 region has the DNA TGTGCCAGCAGCCAAGAGAAGCGACTAGCCCCCGGGGAGCAGTTCTTC. The chain uses TRBV4-2 and TRBJ2-1, with 7 positions matching TRBD2. Germline CDR1 and CDR2: LGHNA and YNFKEQ. J gave up 10 bases and V 0 bases, and 12 bases lay outside the gene matches. This CDR3 is 16 amino acids long.

DNA of the CDR3: TGTGCCAGCAGCCAAGAAGGGGTCCAGTATTTT. Translating it yields CASSQEGVQYF. The chain has TRBV7-9 and TRBJ2-3; D might be TRBD1 (5 bases). V was cut by 5 bases and J by 12 bases, with 12 bases left in between. The germline V gene encodes CDR1 SEHNR and CDR2 FQNEAQ (reference sequence). This CDR3 is built from 11 residues. Based on the CDR3 plus reference TRBV7-9 and TRBJ2-3, the full variable domain is DTGVSQNPRHKITKRGQNVTFRCDPISEHNRLYWYRQTLGQGPEFLTYFQNEAQLEKSRLLSDRFSAERPKGSFSTLEIQRTEQGDSAMYLCASSQEGVQYFGPGTRLTVL.

This clone has just a few counts. The chain recombines TRBV27 with TRBJ2-2; TRBD2 agrees at 11 bases. With V trimmed by 2 bases and J by 0 bases, 5 bases remained unmatched. This CDR3 has 18 amino acids. From germline, CDR1 is MNHEY and CDR2 SMNVEV (reference sequence). The CDR3 DNA reads TGTGCCAGCAGTTTACGACTAGCGGGGTTTTCGAACACCGGGGAGCTGTTTTTT. Translated: CASSLRLAGFSNTGELFF.

V usage is TRBV29-1 and J usage is TRBJ2-7; no clear D. The CDR3 length is 11 residues. The V and J ends lost 2 bases and 4 bases respectively, with 6 bases between them. Germline lookup yields CDR1 SQVTM and CDR2 ANQGSEA. In nucleotides, the CDR3 is TGCAGCGTTGAAAGGAATTACGAGCAGTACTTC. Translation gives CSVERNYEQYF.

The chain recombines TRBV4-3 with TRBJ1-2, with 10 bases fitting TRBD1. In germline, CDR1 is LGHNA, CDR2 YSLEER. The V segment lost 4 bases and the J segment 6 bases; nucleotides outside the gene matches: 2. This CDR3 has 13 residues. The CDR3 protein is CASSLTGGNGYTF. Here the CDR3 DNA reads TGCGCCAGCAGCCTGACAGGGGGCAATGGCTACACCTTC.

This clone was counted between two and nine times. This chain's CDR3 is CASSLVNAASGNTIYF. The CDR3 DNA sequence: TGTGCCAGCAGCTTAGTTAATGCAGCCTCTGGAAACACCATATATTTT. The genes are TRBV7-2 and TRBJ1-3, with unresolved D. V was cut by 1 base and J by 0 bases, with 10 bases left in between. The CDR3 spans 16 residues. Germline values: CDR1 SGHTA, CDR2 FQGNSA.

The chain links TRBV7-2 to TRBJ2-3; no definite D call. Trimming took off 3 bases at V and 4 bases at J, with 8 bases between the two ends. The CDR3 covers 13 residues. Germline-derived CDR1 and CDR2 are SGHTA and FQGNSA. The CDR3, as DNA: TGTGCCAGCAGCTTGATGCGACCAGATACGCAGTATTTT. Its translation is CASSLMRPDTQYF.

Of note for this clone: This specimen includes other DNA sequences encoding the same CDR3. The genes are TRBV30 and TRBJ1-2; D gene uncertain. The V end was cut by 3 bases, the J end by 3 bases, with 5 bases between. Germline values: CDR1 GTSNPN, CDR2 SVGIG (reference sequence). This CDR3 is 11 amino acids long. CDR3 DNA sequence: TGTGCCTGGAGCCGAGACTATGGCTACACCTTC. It is translated as CAWSRDYGYTF.

J is TRBJ1-1 and V is TRBV28; no clear D. The CDR3 has 11 residues. Germline loops: CDR1 MDHEN, CDR2 SYDVKM. V lost 7 bases and J 3 bases, leaving 6 bases between the germline ends. The CDR3 nucleotides are TGTGCCAGCACCCTTTACACTGAAGCTTTCTTT. Amino acid sequence: CASTLYTEAFF. Full variable domain (remainder filled in from reference TRBV28 and TRBJ1-1): DVKVTQSSRYLVKRTGEKVFLECVQDMDHENMFWYRQDPGLGLRLIYFSYDVKMKEKGDIPEGYSVSREKKERFSLILESASTNQTSMYLCASTLYTEAFFGQGTRLTVV.